This note documents a single T cell receptor (beta chain) sequence. The data stem from a study of blood T cell repertoires in COVID-19. The overall study: PBMCs, B-cell-depleted T cells, or T cells were the source of the cDNA or gDNA that made up the material.

CDR3 length: 18 residues. V shed 3 bases, J shed 4 bases, and the junction held 12 bases outside the gene matches. Germline CDR1 and CDR2: MGHDK and SYGVNS. Original processing notes: Estimation of nucleated cell counts was performed using reference gene primer amplification. The method was immunoSEQ multiplex PCR; TCRdb's version includes in-frame clones alone and lacks a portion of them. That table gives V, J and clone size, and the DNA gave D and trimming. The sample holds approximately 60,000 clones; approximately 93% are singletons and the top ten take approximately 2.9%. The sequence derives from a man between 65 and 85 years old with active COVID-19. This sequence joins TRBV25-1 and TRBJ2-3; 11 bases agree with TRBD2. Sequences were obtained from peripheral blood. The DNA of the CDR3 is TGTGCCAGCAGTGATATAGCGGGGGGGCCTTTAGGTTCAGATACGCAGTATTTT. Amino acid sequence: CASSDIAGGPLGSDTQYF. Variable domain in full (rest from reference TRBV25-1 and TRBJ2-3): EADIYQTPRYLVIGTGKKITLECSQTMGHDKMYWYQQDPGMELHLIHYSYGVNSTEKGDLSSESTVSRIRTEHFPLTLESARPSHTSQYLCASSDIAGGPLGSDTQYFGPGTRLTVL.